This paragraph reports one T cell receptor beta chain. Its specificity is not known. This sample stems from a study of OX40 agonist ivuxolimab in advanced cancers. Study as a whole: With a range of about 23 to 85, age averaged about 58 years, and more than 75% were male.

Study results and limitations: Clonal expansion from baseline to week 6 occurred in both CD4+ and CD8+ T cells. Some patients without response likewise showed low normalized clonal expansion. CD8+ T cells averaged more expanded clones than CD4+.

This CDR3 has 19 residues. Assay used: immunoSEQ multiplex PCR; TCRdb lists only in-frame clones, some missing. The data hold some 66,000 clones, with around 83% observed a single time. This chain links TRBV7-5 with TRBJ1-4; the table names TRBD1, a call not compared with the DNA. TRBV7-5 is shown as a pseudogene. The sequence was collected from an adult with an advanced solid tumor such as melanoma, head and neck, liver or kidney cancer. This specimen consisted of CD4+ or CD8+ T cells sorted from blood, obtained in a trial of the OX40 agonist ivuxolimab. The chain's CDR3 is CVRSLRTETSLATNEKLFF. Here the CDR3 DNA reads TGTGTCAGAAGTTTGAGGACAGAGACCTCCCTAGCAACTAATGAAAAACTGTTTTTT.